This is a list of T cell receptor beta chains from one sample in a study of radiation and T cells in renal cell carcinoma. TCRdb keeps only in-frame clones here, not all; method: immunoSEQ multiplex PCR. Here the sample spans around 130,000 clones, 88% being singletons. Sequenced material: blood, taken from a patient whose treatment included radiotherapy and nephrectomy. All receptors derive from a woman in her 70s with renal cell carcinoma. Both conserved end residues are part of each CDR3. The D gene is left open where the match is weak. Expanded clones get a size class; other rows say once, few or many, or leave the size out.

d_gene	abundance	v_gene	j_gene	len	CDR3nt	CDR3aa
-	-	TRBV5-4	TRBJ1-4	15	TGTGCCAGCAGCTTGGGGGGGGCGCCATATGAAAAACTGTTTTTT	CASSLGGAPYEKLFF
TRBD2	-	TRBV30	TRBJ2-4	14	TGTGCCTGGACCCGGGGGGGCAGCGAAAACATTCAGTACTTC	CAWTRGGSENIQYF
-	-	TRBV6-1	TRBJ2-7	13	TGTGCCAGCAGTGACAGGATTTCTTACGAGCAGTACTTC	CASSDRISYEQYF
-	-	TRBV29-1	TRBJ2-3	14	TGCAGCGTTGAACTCAACACTGGCCCAGATACGCAGTATTTT	CSVELNTGPDTQYF
-	-	TRBV5-3	TRBJ1-2	14	TGTGCCAGAAGCTTGGCCCGGATTAACTATGGCTACACCTTC	CARSLARINYGYTF
-	-	TRBV28	TRBJ2-7	11	TGTGCCAGCAGTGCCTGGTGGGAGCAGTACTTC	CASSAWWEQYF
-	few	TRBV16	TRBJ2-1	16	TGTGCCAGCAGCCAATCTCGGCGGGGGCACTACAATGAGCAGTTCTTC	CASSQSRRGHYNEQFF
TRBD1	-	TRBV7-9	TRBJ2-7	15	TGTGCCAGCAGCCCAACTGGGACAGGACGGGACGAGCAGTACTTC	CASSPTGTGRDEQYF
-	-	TRBV19	TRBJ1-5	15	TGTGCCAGTAGCGTGGGTGGGGGAAGCAATCAGCCCCAGCATTTT	CASSVGGGSNQPQHF
-	-	TRBV7-9	TRBJ1-6	16	TGTGCCAGCAGCCGCCCAAGTGGGCGGTCGAATTCACCCCTCCACTTT	CASSRPSGRSNSPLHF
TRBD1	-	TRBV9	TRBJ2-1	15	TGTGCCAGCAGCGGAGGGGGACAGGGGATCGATGAGCAGTTCTTC	CASSGGGQGIDEQFF
TRBD2	once	TRBV5-4	TRBJ2-1	12	TGTGCCAGCAGACTAGCGGGAAATGAGCAGTTCTTC	CASRLAGNEQFF
-	-	TRBV6-5	TRBJ1-4	16	TGTGCCAGCAGTTGGGGACTACAGGGTTCTAATGAAAAACTGTTTTTT	CASSWGLQGSNEKLFF
-	-	TRBV5-1	TRBJ1-1	13	TGCGCCAGCAGCTTTGGGGGGAAAACTGAAGCTTTCTTT	CASSFGGKTEAFF
-	-	TRBV4-1	TRBJ2-3	14	TGCGCCAGCAGCCCTGACAGGAGTACAGATACGCAGTATTTT	CASSPDRSTDTQYF
-	-	TRBV30	TRBJ1-4	14	TGTGCCTGCACTCCCCGGGCCAGGGATGAAAAACTGTTTTTT	CACTPRARDEKLFF
TRBD2	-	TRBV18	TRBJ2-3	16	TGTGCCAGCTCACCACTTGCGGGGGGGCATACAGATACGCAGTATTTT	CASSPLAGGHTDTQYF
TRBD1	-	TRBV6-1	TRBJ1-6	16	TGTGCCAGCAGTGAAGTTGGGACAGCCTATAATTCACCCCTCCACTTT	CASSEVGTAYNSPLHF
-	-	TRBV6-6	TRBJ2-2	13	TGTGCCAGCAGCAAAAGCGGCACCGGGGAGCTGTTTTTT	CASSKSGTGELFF
TRBD1	-	TRBV9	TRBJ1-4	19	TGTGCCAGCAGCGTTAGATACCCAGATAACAGGGGGGAAAGAGAAAAACTGTTTTTT	CASSVRYPDNRGEREKLFF
TRBD1	-	TRBV16	TRBJ1-2	14	TGTGCCAGCAGCCGTAGGGGGCAGGACTATGGCTACACCTTC	CASSRRGQDYGYTF
TRBD1	-	TRBV7-3	TRBJ1-1	15	TGTGCCAGCAGCCGGGGGACAGGTCTGGACACTGAAGCTTTCTTT	CASSRGTGLDTEAFF
-	-	TRBV14	TRBJ2-7	13	TGTGCCAGCAGCCAACGGGCCTCCTACGAGCAGTACTTC	CASSQRASYEQYF
TRBD1	-	TRBV5-1	TRBJ1-2	16	TGCGCCAGCAGCGGGTCCGGGACAGGGGCTAACTATGGCTACACCTTC	CASSGSGTGANYGYTF
-	-	TRBV18	TRBJ1-6	15	TGTGCCAGCTCACCTACGGCCAGCTATAATTCACCCCTCCACTTT	CASSPTASYNSPLHF
TRBD1	-	TRBV19	TRBJ1-5	11	TGTGCCAGTCGGGACAGGGGGGCCCAGCATTTT	CASRDRGAQHF
TRBD1	-	TRBV6-1	TRBJ2-1	15	TGTGCCAGCAGTGAATCGGGACAGCCATACAATGAGCAGTTCTTC	CASSESGQPYNEQFF
TRBD1	-	TRBV7-7	TRBJ2-1	14	TGTGCTAGCAGCCGGGGACAGGGTAGCAATGAGCAGTTCTTC	CASSRGQGSNEQFF
-	-	TRBV27	TRBJ1-5	15	TGTGCCAGCAGTTTAGGGTCTGGGGTAAACCAGCCCCAGCATTTT	CASSLGSGVNQPQHF
TRBD2	-	TRBV4-1	TRBJ2-5	16	TGCGCCAGCAGCCCGACTAGCGGGGGGGTACAAGAGACCCAGTACTTC	CASSPTSGGVQETQYF
TRBD1	-	TRBV5-4	TRBJ2-2	16	TGTGCCAGCAGCTTGGGAAGACAGGGCGACACCGGGGAGCTGTTTTTT	CASSLGRQGDTGELFF
TRBD1	-	TRBV30	TRBJ1-6	16	TGTGCCTGGAGTACAGACAGGGGAGCAGGAAATTCACCCCTCCACTTT	CAWSTDRGAGNSPLHF
-	-	TRBV6-1	TRBJ1-5	12	TGTGCCGTAGTAGGGGGCAATCAGCCCCAGCATTTT	CAVVGGNQPQHF
TRBD1	-	TRBV5-1	TRBJ1-1	14	TGCGCCAGCAGTACGACAGGGGCGAACACTGAAGCTTTCTTT	CASSTTGANTEAFF
TRBD1	-	TRBV5-1	TRBJ2-7	18	TGCGCCAGCAGCTCGTATGACTCCGGGACAGGGTTAACCTACGAGCAGTACTTC	CASSSYDSGTGLTYEQYF
-	-	TRBV13	TRBJ2-4	14	TGTGCCAGCAGCATCGGGCTTTTGGAAAACATTCAGTACTTC	CASSIGLLENIQYF
TRBD2	-	TRBV6-5	TRBJ2-1	15	TGTGCCAGCAGTTCTACTTGGCGGGGGGCCAATGAGCAGTTCTTC	CASSSTWRGANEQFF
-	-	TRBV6-6	TRBJ2-1	15	TGTGCCAGCAGTTACATAGGGAGGATGGGCGATGAGCAGTTCTTC	CASSYIGRMGDEQFF
-	-	TRBV5-4	TRBJ2-5	15	TGTGCCAGCAGCTTGGCCGCTGAGGCTCGAGAGACCCAGTACTTC	CASSLAAEARETQYF
-	-	TRBV6-6	TRBJ2-6	16	TGTGCCAGCACATCCCGACAGGCGGAAGGGGCCAACGTCCTGACTTTC	CASTSRQAEGANVLTF
-	-	TRBV7-2	TRBJ2-7	14	TGTGCCAGCAGCTTAGCAGGAAGCTCCTACGAGCAGTACTTC	CASSLAGSSYEQYF
-	-	TRBV12-5	TRBJ1-2	15	TGTGCTAGTGGTTTGGCCCCCCGGGAAGACGGGGGCTACACCTTC	CASGLAPREDGGYTF